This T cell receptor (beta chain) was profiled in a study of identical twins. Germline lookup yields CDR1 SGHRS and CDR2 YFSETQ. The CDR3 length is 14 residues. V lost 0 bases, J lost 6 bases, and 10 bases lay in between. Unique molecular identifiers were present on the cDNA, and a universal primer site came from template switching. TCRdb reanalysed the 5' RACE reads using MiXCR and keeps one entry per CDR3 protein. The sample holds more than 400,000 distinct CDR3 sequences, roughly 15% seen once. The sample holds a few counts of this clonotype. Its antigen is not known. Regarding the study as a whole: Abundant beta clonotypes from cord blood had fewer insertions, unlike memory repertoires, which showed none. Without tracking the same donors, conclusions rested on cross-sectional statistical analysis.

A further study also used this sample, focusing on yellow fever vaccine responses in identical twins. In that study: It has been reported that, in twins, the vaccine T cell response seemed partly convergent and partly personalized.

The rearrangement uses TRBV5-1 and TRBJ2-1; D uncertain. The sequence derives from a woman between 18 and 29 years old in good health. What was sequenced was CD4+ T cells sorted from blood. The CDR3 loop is CASSLGASPNEQFF. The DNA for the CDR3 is TGCGCCAGCAGCTTGGGTGCTAGTCCCAATGAGCAGTTCTTC. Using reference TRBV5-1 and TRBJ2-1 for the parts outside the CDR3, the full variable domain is KAGVTQTPRYLIKTRGQQVTLSCSPISGHRSVSWYQQTPGQGLQFLFEYFSETQRNKGNFPGRFSGRQFSNSRSEMNVSTLELGDSALYLCASSLGASPNEQFFGPGTRLTVL.